A single T cell receptor beta chain is shown here with its context. The sample belongs to a study of T cell changes during pregnancy in multiple sclerosis. Produced via immunoSEQ multiplex PCR; TCRdb's table is partial and in-frame only. Of tens of thousands of clones in the sample, just over 90% were seen once. In germline, CDR1 is SQVTM, CDR2 ANQGSEA. V trimming: 1 base; J trimming: 5 bases; junction bases outside the gene matches: 2. This CDR3 has 13 residues. V and J are TRBV29-1 and TRBJ1-1, with 9 bases identical to TRBD1. This TCR was sampled from a female donor with multiple sclerosis, enrolled in a pregnancy study. Sequencing used peripheral blood, obtained after pregnancy. Here the CDR3 DNA reads TGCAGCGTTGAAGGGACAGGGGAAACTGAAGCTTTCTTT. Its translation: CSVEGTGETEAFF.